The 26 T cell receptor beta chains listed next were all sequenced from one sample in a study of follicular helper T cells after annual influenza vaccination. The time point is: 2015-2016 season, pre-vaccination. Using immunoSEQ multiplex PCR, the repertoire was profiled, and TCRdb retains in-frame clones only, with some absent. The sample includes 9,500 to 15,000 clones, over 70% of them seen just once. The sample was CXCR5+ CD38- circulating T follicular helper cells from blood, taken on the day of influenza vaccination. This sample's subset: circulating Tfh, non-naive CD4+CXCR5+PD-1+ (ICOS+CD38+ or ICOS-CD38-). The receptors here all came from an adult who received the influenza vaccine.

The chain has TRBV5-4 and TRBJ1-1, with 10 bases lining up with TRBD1. V lost 3 bases and J lost 5; bases outside the gene matches: 10. The germline gives CDR1 SGHNT, CDR2 YYREEE (reference sequence). This CDR3 is 16 amino acids long. The CDR3 DNA is TGTGCCAGCAGCTCCGGGACAGGGGCCTGGAGAACTGAAGCTTTCTTT. Residues: CASSSGTGAWRTEAFF.

This rearrangement joins TRBV28 to TRBJ2-4; the D gene is possibly TRBD2 (6 bases). CDR3 length equals 15 residues. Trimming took off 4 bases at V and 8 bases at J, with 18 bases between the two ends. Germline V lookup: CDR1 MDHEN, CDR2 SYDVKM. Here the CDR3 reads CASSSPGTQGDIQYF. The CDR3 coding sequence is TGTGCCAGCAGTTCCCCAGGGACTCAAGGGGACATTCAGTACTTC.

The V call is TRBV2, the J call TRBJ1-5; 7 bases fit TRBD1. The junction had 8 bases not matched to a gene; V was cut back by 5 bases and J by 7 bases. From germline, CDR1 is SNHLY and CDR2 FYNNEI. This CDR3 is built from 14 residues. CDR3 bases: TGTGCCAGCAGTCCGCAGGGGGAACGGCAGCCCCAGCATTTT. The encoded protein is CASSPQGERQPQHF.

The rearrangement links TRBV18 to TRBJ2-7; possible D gene TRBD2, 5 bases. Germline V gene sequence: CDR1 KGHSH, CDR2 LQKENI. CDR3 size: 13 residues. With 6 bases removed from V and 3 bases from J, the gap between germline ends came to 12 bases. The CDR3 sequence: CASSIGVDYEQYF. CDR3 coding DNA: TGTGCCAGCTCGATCGGGGTGGACTACGAGCAGTACTTC.

The chain is built from TRBV29-1 and TRBJ1-4; no definite D call. CDR1 SQVTM and CDR2 ANQGSEA come from the germline V gene. The ends were cut back, 5 bases at V and 4 bases at J, with 11 bases in the middle. The CDR3 extends over 13 amino acids. The CDR3 spells CSVISSYNEKLFF. The CDR3 DNA reads as TGCAGCGTTATATCCAGTTATAATGAAAAACTGTTTTTT.

There are a few counts of this clone. The chain couples TRBV10-2 to TRBJ1-6, with D uncertain. Germline lookup yields CDR1 WSHSY and CDR2 SAAADI. V gave up 5 bases and J gave up 6 bases, with 5 bases separating them. This CDR3 spans 12 amino acids. CDR3 nucleotides: TGCGCCAGCAGTCACAGTAATTCACCCCTCCACTTT. It translates to CASSHSNSPLHF.

The chain couples TRBV7-8 to TRBJ2-3, with D unresolved. CDR1 and CDR2 from the germline V gene are SGHVS and FQNEAQ. The length of the CDR3 is 14 residues. Trimming took 5 bases from V and 0 from J, leaving 9 bases between them. The CDR3 DNA reads TGTGCCAGCAGCCCCCAGTCAAGCACAGATACGCAGTATTTT. Residues: CASSPQSSTDTQYF.

This sequence joins TRBV20-1 and TRBJ2-7; unclear D gene. The CDR3 length is 10 residues. CDR1 is DFQATT and CDR2 is SNEGSKA in the germline V gene (reference sequence). Trimming took 4 bases from V and 4 from J, leaving 5 bases between them. The CDR3 bases are TGCAGTGCTACCGATTACGAGCAGTACTTC. Translated, it gives CSATDYEQYF.

V usage is TRBV2 and J usage is TRBJ2-2, with TRBD1 identical over 7 bases. V was clipped by 5 bases and J by 6 bases; unmatched bases: 3. CDR1 SNHLY and CDR2 FYNNEI come from the germline V gene. The CDR3 is made up of 13 amino acids. CDR3 bases: TGTGCCAGCAGTCCCGGGACAGCCGGGGAGCTGTTTTTT. This encodes CASSPGTAGELFF.

The chain uses TRBV11-2 and TRBJ2-5; TRBD2 matches at 12 bases. The V and J ends lost 5 bases and 3 bases, in that order; junction bases with no gene match: 4. The CDR3 sequence is 15 residues long. The germline V gene has CDR1 SGHAT and CDR2 FQNNGV. The CDR3 DNA sequence: TGTGCCAGCAGCGTAAGGACTAGCGGGGAAGAGACCCAGTACTTC. It encodes CASSVRTSGEETQYF.

V is TRBV5-1 and J is TRBJ2-1; no reliable D call. The CDR3 has 15 residues. CDR1 SGHRS and CDR2 YFSETQ come from the germline V gene. V lost 0 bases and J 4 bases, leaving 11 bases between the germline ends. CDR3 nucleotides: TGCGCCAGCAGCTTGGTGGTGGGTGAATACAATGAGCAGTTCTTC. It is translated as CASSLVVGEYNEQFF.

The chain links TRBV27 to TRBJ1-1; 8 bases agree with TRBD1. The CDR3 extends over 15 amino acids. Germline loops: CDR1 MNHEY, CDR2 SMNVEV (reference sequence). V shed 4 bases and J 1 base; nucleotides not matched to a gene: 5. CDR3 nucleotide sequence: TGTGCCAGCAGTTCACAGGGGGGAAGGAACACTGAAGCTTTCTTT. Its protein product is CASSSQGGRNTEAFF.

The chain links TRBV28 to TRBJ2-2; 7 bases map to TRBD1. The CDR3 extends over 17 amino acids. Per the germline V gene, CDR1 is MDHEN and CDR2 is SYDVKM. V lost 4 bases and J lost 5; bases outside the gene matches: 13. The CDR3, as DNA: TGTGCCAGCAGTTCACCTTTTGACAGGGCAACTACCGGGGAGCTGTTTTTT. Translation: CASSSPFDRATTGELFF.

The J gene is TRBJ2-7, the V gene TRBV5-5; D is undetermined. In germline, CDR1 is SGHKS, CDR2 YYEKEE (reference sequence). V lost 0 bases to trimming and J lost 0 bases, with 7 bases between them. The CDR3 runs to 14 residues. The CDR3 sequence is CASSLAPDSYEQYF. Written as DNA, the CDR3 is TGTGCCAGCAGCTTGGCTCCGGACTCCTACGAGCAGTACTTC.

J is TRBJ1-1 and V is TRBV7-2; D uncertain. V lost 3 bases and J 1 base, leaving 9 bases between the germline ends. The germline V gene encodes CDR1 SGHTA and CDR2 FQGNSA. CDR3 length equals 14 residues. CDR3 bases: TGTGCCAGCAGCTTGCAGGCAAGGAACACTGAAGCTTTCTTT. Protein: CASSLQARNTEAFF.

The gene calls are TRBV5-4 and TRBJ2-5; 13 bases are a match to TRBD2. The CDR3 totals 16 residues. The ends lost 3 bases at V and 1 base at J; junction bases unmatched: 3. Per the germline V gene, CDR1 is SGHNT and CDR2 is YYREEE (reference sequence). CDR3 coding DNA: TGTGCCAGCAGCTGGGGACTAGCGGGGCTCCAAGAGACCCAGTACTTC. Protein product: CASSWGLAGLQETQYF.

This rearrangement joins TRBV5-6 to TRBJ2-3; no firm D call. V lost 4 bases, J lost 2 bases, and 8 bases lay in between. This CDR3 spans 13 amino acids. Germline V gene data show CDR1 as SGHDT and CDR2 as YYEEEE. The CDR3, as DNA: TGTGCCAGCAGCAGAACCTACACAGATACGCAGTATTTT. It translates to CASSRTYTDTQYF.

The genes are TRBV4-1 and TRBJ1-1, with D unclear. In germline, CDR1 is MGHRA, CDR2 YSYEKL. This CDR3 is built from 13 residues. With 1 base removed from V and 6 bases from J, the gap between germline ends came to 9 bases. The CDR3 DNA sequence: TGCGCCAGCAGCCAAGTTCTGGTGGCTGAAGCTTTCTTT. Translating gives CASSQVLVAEAFF.

This sequence joins TRBV7-6 and TRBJ2-7, with no clear D. The CDR3 contains 13 residues. Per the germline V gene, CDR1 is SGHVS and CDR2 is FNYEAQ. Trimming took off 5 bases at V and 3 bases at J, with 11 bases between the two ends. CDR3 in amino acids: CASSNGRSYEQYF. In nucleotides, the CDR3 is TGTGCCAGCAGCAACGGACGTAGCTACGAGCAGTACTTC.

The chain uses TRBV19 and TRBJ2-1; D is perhaps TRBD1 (5 bases). Trimming left V 3 bases short and J 6 bases short, with 9 bases between. The CDR3 sequence is 13 residues long. Germline loops: CDR1 LNHDA, CDR2 SQIVND (reference sequence). CDR3 bases: TGTGCCAGTAGTATTCCAGGGCCCAATGAGCAGTTCTTC. As protein: CASSIPGPNEQFF.

This chain connects TRBV30 to TRBJ1-1; D is ambiguous. This CDR3 contains 13 residues. With 3 bases removed from V and 6 bases from J, the gap between germline ends came to 14 bases. From germline, CDR1 is GTSNPN and CDR2 SVGIG (reference sequence). The CDR3 is CAWSAKVFAEAFF. The CDR3 DNA reads TGTGCCTGGAGCGCAAAAGTATTCGCTGAAGCTTTCTTT.

The chain has TRBV11-2 and TRBJ1-1; D is unclear. V lost 2 bases and J 11 bases, leaving 18 bases between the germline ends. This CDR3 spans 14 amino acids. Germline CDR1 reads SGHAT; CDR2 reads FQNNGV. The CDR3 protein is CASSLPPPQNWAFF. The CDR3 DNA sequence: TGTGCCAGCAGCTTACCTCCCCCACAGAATTGGGCTTTCTTT.

The chain joins TRBV5-8 to TRBJ2-1, with D tentatively TRBD2 (6 bases). Trimming stripped 0 bases from V and 2 bases from J, with 12 bases between. This CDR3 contains 16 residues. Germline lookup yields CDR1 SGHTS and CDR2 YDEGEE. CDR3 nucleotide sequence: TGTGCCAGCAGCTTGGACACTGGGGGGACCTACAATGAGCAGTTCTTC. Its protein product is CASSLDTGGTYNEQFF.

The genes are TRBV18 and TRBJ1-4; D gene ambiguous. The CDR3 length is 11 residues. Per the germline V gene, CDR1 is KGHSH and CDR2 is LQKENI. The V end was cut by 6 bases, the J end by 12 bases, with 11 bases between. The CDR3 DNA sequence: TGTGCCAGCTCCGACGGAAGGGAACTGTTTTTT. Its protein product is CASSDGRELFF.

This clone was found once. The chain joins TRBV5-1 to TRBJ2-7; D may be TRBD1 or TRBD2 (6 bases each). Trimming removed 0 bases from V and 0 bases from J, with 13 bases in between. Germline V gene lookup returns CDR1 SGHRS and CDR2 YFSETQ. This CDR3 contains 16 residues. CDR3 sequence (DNA): TGCGCCAGCAGCTTGGAGGTAGGGGGGTTCTCCTACGAGCAGTACTTC. Its translation is CASSLEVGGFSYEQYF.

The DNA of the CDR3 is TGTGCCAGCAGTGGTCTTAACTGGCTACAAAGTCGGGCCAACGTCCTGACTTTC. Protein sequence: CASSGLNWLQSRANVLTF. The chain joins TRBV27 to TRBJ2-6; D gene ambiguous. Looked up from germline, CDR1 is MNHEY and CDR2 is SMNVEV (reference sequence). V lost 5 bases to trimming and J lost 5 bases, with 22 bases between them. The CDR3 loop spans 18 amino acids.